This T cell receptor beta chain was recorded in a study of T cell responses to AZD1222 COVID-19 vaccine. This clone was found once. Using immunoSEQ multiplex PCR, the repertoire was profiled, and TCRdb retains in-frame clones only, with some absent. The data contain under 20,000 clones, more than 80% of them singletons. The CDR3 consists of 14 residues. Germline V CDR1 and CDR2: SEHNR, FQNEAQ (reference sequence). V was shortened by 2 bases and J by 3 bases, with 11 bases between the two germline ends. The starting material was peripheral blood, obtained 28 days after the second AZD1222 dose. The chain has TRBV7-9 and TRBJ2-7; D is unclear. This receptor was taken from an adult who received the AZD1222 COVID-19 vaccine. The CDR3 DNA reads TGTGCCAGCAGCTTACTAGATAGGTTCTACGAGCAGTACTTC. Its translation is CASSLLDRFYEQYF.